The 13 T cell receptor beta chains below come from one sample, sequenced in a study of blood T cell repertoires in COVID-19. Method: immunoSEQ multiplex PCR; TCRdb's copy keeps in-frame clones and lacks some. This sample has roughly 91,000 clones, with roughly 82% found just once. The material sequenced was peripheral blood. The receptors here all came from a woman older than 75 with acute or convalescent COVID-19.

The chain recombines TRBV5-1 with TRBJ2-3; 13 bases map to TRBD2. Looked up from germline, CDR1 is SGHRS and CDR2 is YFSETQ. Trimming at V came to 4 bases and at J to 3 bases, leaving 5 bases not matched to a gene. The CDR3 totals 16 residues. The CDR3, as DNA: TGCGCCAGCAGCAAATCGACTAGCGGGGGGACAGATACGCAGTATTTT. This codes for CASSKSTSGGTDTQYF.

The genes are TRBV19 and TRBJ2-3; D not resolved. This CDR3 contains 11 residues. Trimming left V 5 bases short and J 7 bases short, with 7 bases between. Germline assignment: CDR1 LNHDA and CDR2 SQIVND (reference sequence). The chain's CDR3 is CASSLQNTQYF. CDR3 in DNA: TGTGCCAGTAGTCTACAGAATACGCAGTATTTT.

V gene TRBV9 combines with J gene TRBJ2-1, with TRBD2 matching 8 bases. J lost 7 bases, V lost 2 bases, and 5 bases had no gene match. The CDR3 sequence is 14 residues long. Germline lookup yields CDR1 SGDLS and CDR2 YYNGEE. This CDR3 is CASSVPGGANEQFF. The DNA of the CDR3 is TGTGCCAGCAGCGTCCCCGGGGGGGCGAATGAGCAGTTCTTC.

V and J are TRBV27 and TRBJ1-6; D gene ambiguous. CDR3 length: 12 amino acids. Germline assignment: CDR1 MNHEY and CDR2 SMNVEV (reference sequence). Trimming removed 3 bases from V and 9 bases from J, with 6 bases in between. CDR3 region: CASSFTRSPLHF. Written as DNA, the CDR3 is TGTGCCAGCAGTTTTACTCGTTCACCCCTCCACTTT.

A single count supports this clone. The chain joins TRBV10-3 to TRBJ2-1, with no clear D. This CDR3 is 14 amino acids long. The V gene lost 2 bases and the J gene lost 7 bases, with 12 bases spanning the gap. Germline lookup yields CDR1 ENHRY and CDR2 SYGVKD. CDR3 in DNA: TGTGCCATCAGTGAGGAGGCGAGGTCGAATGAGCAGTTCTTC. Residues: CAISEEARSNEQFF.

The rearrangement uses TRBV6-4 and TRBJ1-3, with a tentative D call TRBD1 (5 bases). This CDR3 region has 14 residues. The germline gives CDR1 MRHNA, CDR2 SNTAGT. Trimming cost V 5 bases and J 1 base, with 9 bases left between them. CDR3 nucleotides: TGTGCCAGCAGTCCCGGGGGTTCTGGAAACACCATATATTTT. It specifies CASSPGGSGNTIYF.

This sequence joins TRBV20-1 and TRBJ2-2; 10 bases are shared with TRBD1. This CDR3 is 16 amino acids long. CDR1 is DFQATT, CDR2 SNEGSKA, per germline (reference sequence). Unmatched junction bases numbered 11, after V lost 3 bases and J lost 7 bases. CDR3 coding DNA: TGCAGTGCTAGTCCCGCCGGGACAGGGGTTGGCGGGGAGCTGTTTTTT. This codes for CSASPAGTGVGGELFF.

The chain links TRBV6-5 to TRBJ2-7; the match to TRBD1 covers 7 bases. Germline CDR1 and CDR2: MNHEY and SVGAGI. The CDR3 spans 14 residues. The V and J ends lost 7 bases and 0 bases, in that order; junction bases with no gene match: 6. As DNA, the CDR3 is TGTGCCAGCATCAAGGACAGGAGCTCCTACGAGCAGTACTTC. Its protein is CASIKDRSSYEQYF.

The gene calls are TRBV28 and TRBJ1-5, with 9 bases lining up with TRBD1. With 4 bases clipped from V and 4 bases from J, the junction kept 2 bases outside the gene matches. The CDR3 loop spans 14 amino acids. The V gene's germline CDR1 is MDHEN and CDR2 SYDVKM. The CDR3 sequence: CASSSGQGNQPQHF. Written as DNA, the CDR3 is TGTGCCAGCAGTTCCGGACAGGGGAATCAGCCCCAGCATTTT.

The genes are TRBV5-3 and TRBJ1-6, with D tentatively TRBD1 (6 bases). TRBV5-3 is known as an ORF, though its function is uncertain. The CDR3 has 16 amino acids. V lost 1 base to trimming and J lost 0 bases, with 8 bases between them. The CDR3 DNA is TGTGCCAGAAGCTTGAGGGGGAGCTCCTATAATTCACCCCTCCACTTT. It specifies CARSLRGSSYNSPLHF.

The chain recombines TRBV7-2 with TRBJ2-5; 9 bases line up with TRBD1. This CDR3 spans 16 amino acids. Germline V gene sequence: CDR1 SGHTA, CDR2 FQGNSA. Trimming at V came to 0 bases and at J to 5 bases, leaving 7 bases not matched to a gene. CDR3 bases: TGTGCCAGCAGCTTAGCGCACTTGACAGGGGGGGAGACCCAGTACTTC. Its translation: CASSLAHLTGGETQYF.

This chain joins TRBV29-1 and TRBJ2-5; D is unclear. Trimming removed 4 bases at V and 5 bases at J, with 14 bases between. CDR1 is SQVTM and CDR2 is ANQGSEA in the germline V gene. The length of the CDR3 is 13 residues. The CDR3 nucleotides read TGCAGCGTTGGTCCCTCCTCTACGGAGACCCAGTACTTC. Translation gives CSVGPSSTETQYF.

This clone is a singleton in its sample. The chain carries TRBV6-4 and TRBJ2-1; TRBD1 might be the D (6 bases). The germline V and J ends were trimmed by 4 bases and 1 base, with 11 bases remaining between them. The CDR3 covers 15 residues. Germline loops: CDR1 MRHNA, CDR2 SNTAGT. CDR3 DNA: TGTGCCAGCAGTGCGGGAACAGGGTCCTACAATGAGCAGTTCTTC. Protein: CASSAGTGSYNEQFF.